This T cell receptor beta chain was obtained from a study of cytomegalovirus exposure and HLA in healthy donors. Study outcomes and limitations: In an earlier analysis, in 587 donors, most V segments appeared productive either ~90% or ~30% of the time. Reports described diagnosis of cytomegalovirus status by the classifier as highly specific and sensitive.

Points on this clone: Its antigen is unknown.

Primers included in the PCR were 60 Vbeta and 13 Jbeta primers. As originally analysed: There were some 87 million unique TCR beta chains by a later count, and 10 million to 12 million of them were shared. Clones were sequenced by immunoSEQ multiplex PCR, and TCRdb holds only the in-frame ones, with some missing. The DNA was the basis for D and trimming; V, J and clone size are from that table. The sample lists 75,000 to 90,000 clones; around 79% were seen once. The clonotype comes from a human donor in good health. Sequencing was performed on PBMCs.

Here the CDR3 reads CASSSGSLGYGYTF. CDR3 bases: TGTGCCAGCAGCTCCGGGAGCCTAGGCTATGGCTACACCTTC. The V call is TRBV7-2, the J call TRBJ1-2; unclear D gene. The CDR3 runs to 14 residues. V was shortened by 4 bases and J by 4 bases, with 13 bases between the two germline ends. Germline V gene data show CDR1 as SGHTA and CDR2 as FQGNSA.